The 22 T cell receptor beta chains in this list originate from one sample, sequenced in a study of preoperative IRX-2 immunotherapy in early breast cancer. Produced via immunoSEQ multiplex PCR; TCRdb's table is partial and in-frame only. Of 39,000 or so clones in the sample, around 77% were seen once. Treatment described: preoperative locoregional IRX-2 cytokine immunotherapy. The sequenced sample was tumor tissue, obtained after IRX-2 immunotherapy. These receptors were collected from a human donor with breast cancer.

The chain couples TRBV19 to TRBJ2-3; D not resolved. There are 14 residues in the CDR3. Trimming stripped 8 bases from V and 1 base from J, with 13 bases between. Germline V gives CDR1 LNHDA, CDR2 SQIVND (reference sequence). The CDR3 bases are TGTGCCAGTTCGGCCCAAAGCGGCACAGATACGCAGTATTTT. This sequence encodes CASSAQSGTDTQYF.

In nucleotides, the CDR3 is TGTGCCAGTAGTATAGATCTCCTAGCGGGAGTTCTCGAGCAGTTCTTC. It encodes CASSIDLLAGVLEQFF. The V and J genes are TRBV19 and TRBJ2-1; the match to TRBD2 covers 10 bases. CDR1 and CDR2 from the germline V gene are LNHDA and SQIVND (reference sequence). The CDR3 runs to 16 residues. V lost 0 bases to trimming and J lost 10 bases; unmatched junction nucleotides: 9. The whole variable domain, filled in from reference TRBV19 and TRBJ2-1, reads DGGITQSPKYLFRKEGQNVTLSCEQNLNHDAMYWYRQDPGQGLRLIYYSQIVNDFQKGDIAEGYSVSREKKESFPLTVTSAQKNPTAFYLCASSIDLLAGVLEQFFGPGTRLTVL.

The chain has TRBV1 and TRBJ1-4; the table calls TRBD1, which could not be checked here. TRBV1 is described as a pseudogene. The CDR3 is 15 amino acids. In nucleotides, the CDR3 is TGCGCCAGCAGCCAAGTGGGCAGCTCTAATGAAAAACTGTTTTTT. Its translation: CASSQVGSSNEKLFF.

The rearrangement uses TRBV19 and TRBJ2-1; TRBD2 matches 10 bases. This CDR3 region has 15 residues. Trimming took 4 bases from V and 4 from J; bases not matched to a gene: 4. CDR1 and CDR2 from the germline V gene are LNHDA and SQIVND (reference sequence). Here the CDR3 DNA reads TGTGCCAGTAGTACCCGGACTAGCGGATACAATGAGCAGTTCTTC. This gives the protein CASSTRTSGYNEQFF.

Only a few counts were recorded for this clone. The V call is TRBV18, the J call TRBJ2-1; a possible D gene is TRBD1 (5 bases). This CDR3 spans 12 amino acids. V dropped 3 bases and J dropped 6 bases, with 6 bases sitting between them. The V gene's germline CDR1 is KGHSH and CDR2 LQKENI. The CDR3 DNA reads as TGTGCCAGCTCACCGGGGCCCAATGAGCAGTTCTTC. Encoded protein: CASSPGPNEQFF. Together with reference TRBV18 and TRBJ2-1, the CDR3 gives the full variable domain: NAGVMQNPRHLVRRRGQEARLRCSPMKGHSHVYWYRQLPEEGLKFMVYLQKENIIDESGMPKERFSAEFPKEGPSILRIQQVVRGDSAAYFCASSPGPNEQFFGPGTRLTVL.

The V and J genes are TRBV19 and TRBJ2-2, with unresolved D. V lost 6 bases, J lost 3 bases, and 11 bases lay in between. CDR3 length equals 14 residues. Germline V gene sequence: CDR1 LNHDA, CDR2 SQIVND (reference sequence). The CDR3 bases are TGTGCCAGTAGCAGAAACAGAGACACCGGGGAGCTGTTTTTT. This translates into CASSRNRDTGELFF.

As DNA, the CDR3 is TGTGCCAGCAGTTCCTTGGGTAGCGGGCTCTACAATGAGCAGTTCTTC. As protein: CASSSLGSGLYNEQFF. This sequence joins TRBV28 and TRBJ2-1, with 7 bases aligning to TRBD2. Germline CDR1 MDHEN, CDR2 SYDVKM. Unmatched junction bases numbered 9, after V lost 4 bases and J lost 3 bases. This CDR3 comprises 16 residues.

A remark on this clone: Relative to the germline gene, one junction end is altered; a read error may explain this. This CDR3 is CASSSDPGLAGGNF. The CDR3 DNA reads TGCGCCAGCAGCTCCGACCCCGGGCTAGCGGGAGGGAATTTT. The chain uses TRBV23-1 and TRBJ2-3; TRBD2 agrees at 12 bases. TRBV23-1 is labeled an ORF, and its function is uncertain. This CDR3 is built from 14 residues.

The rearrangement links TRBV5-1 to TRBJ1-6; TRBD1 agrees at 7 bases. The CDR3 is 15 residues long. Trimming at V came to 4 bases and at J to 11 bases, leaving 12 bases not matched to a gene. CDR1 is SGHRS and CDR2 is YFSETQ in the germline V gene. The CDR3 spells CASSRSTGSPPPLHF. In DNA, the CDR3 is TGCGCCAGCAGCCGGTCGACAGGGTCCCCTCCACCCCTCCACTTT.

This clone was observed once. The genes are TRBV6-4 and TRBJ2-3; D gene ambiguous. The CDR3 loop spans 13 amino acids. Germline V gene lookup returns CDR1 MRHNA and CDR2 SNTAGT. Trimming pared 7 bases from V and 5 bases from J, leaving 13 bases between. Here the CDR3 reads CASILTLVDTQYF. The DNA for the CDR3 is TGTGCCAGCATCCTTACCCTAGTAGATACGCAGTATTTT.

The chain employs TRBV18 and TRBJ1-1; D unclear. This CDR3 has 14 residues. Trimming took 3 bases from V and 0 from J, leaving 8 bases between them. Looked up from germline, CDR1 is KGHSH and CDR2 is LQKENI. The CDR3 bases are TGTGCCAGCTCACCGGACGGTTTGAACACTGAAGCTTTCTTT. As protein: CASSPDGLNTEAFF.

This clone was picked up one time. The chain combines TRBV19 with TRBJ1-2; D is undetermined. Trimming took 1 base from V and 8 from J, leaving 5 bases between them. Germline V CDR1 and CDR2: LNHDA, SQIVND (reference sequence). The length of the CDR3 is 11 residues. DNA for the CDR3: TGTGCCAGTAGTATAGGCGGGGGCTACACCTTC. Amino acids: CASSIGGGYTF.

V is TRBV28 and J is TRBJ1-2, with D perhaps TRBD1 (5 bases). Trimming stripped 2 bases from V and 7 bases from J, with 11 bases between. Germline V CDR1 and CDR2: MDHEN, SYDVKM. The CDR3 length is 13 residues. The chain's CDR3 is CASSLEAGRGYTF. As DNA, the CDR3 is TGTGCCAGCAGTTTAGAGGCAGGGCGTGGCTACACCTTC.

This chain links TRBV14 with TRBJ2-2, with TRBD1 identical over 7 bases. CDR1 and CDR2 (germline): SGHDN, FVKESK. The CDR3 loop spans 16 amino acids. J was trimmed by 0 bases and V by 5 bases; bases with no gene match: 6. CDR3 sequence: CASSDRTGANTGELFF. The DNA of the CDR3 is TGTGCCAGCAGCGATAGGACAGGAGCGAACACCGGGGAGCTGTTTTTT.

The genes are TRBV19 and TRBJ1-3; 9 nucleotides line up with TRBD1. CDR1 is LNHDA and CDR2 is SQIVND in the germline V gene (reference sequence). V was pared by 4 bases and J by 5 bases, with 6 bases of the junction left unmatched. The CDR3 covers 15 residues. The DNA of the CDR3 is TGTGCCAGTAGTACCGGGACAGGGATAAGAAACACCATATATTTT. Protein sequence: CASSTGTGIRNTIYF.

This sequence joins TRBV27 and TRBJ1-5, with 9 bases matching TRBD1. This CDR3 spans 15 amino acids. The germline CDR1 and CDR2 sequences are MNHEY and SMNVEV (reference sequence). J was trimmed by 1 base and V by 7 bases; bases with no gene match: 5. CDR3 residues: CASKGQGMSNQPQHF. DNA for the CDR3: TGTGCCAGCAAAGGACAGGGGATGAGCAATCAGCCCCAGCATTTT.

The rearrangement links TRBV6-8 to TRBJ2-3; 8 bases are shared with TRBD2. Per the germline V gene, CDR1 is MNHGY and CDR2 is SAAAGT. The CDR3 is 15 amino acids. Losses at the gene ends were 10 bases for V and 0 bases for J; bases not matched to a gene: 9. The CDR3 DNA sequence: TGTGCCATCAGCGGGAGCGGGGTTAGCACAGATACGCAGTATTTT. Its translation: CAISGSGVSTDTQYF.

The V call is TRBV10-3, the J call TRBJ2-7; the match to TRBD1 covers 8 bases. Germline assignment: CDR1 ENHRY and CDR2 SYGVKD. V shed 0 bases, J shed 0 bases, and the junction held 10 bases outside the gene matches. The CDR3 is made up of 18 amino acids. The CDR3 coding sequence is TGTGCCATCAGTGAGTCAGGCAGGGGGCTAGGCAGCTCCTACGAGCAGTACTTC. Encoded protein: CAISESGRGLGSSYEQYF.

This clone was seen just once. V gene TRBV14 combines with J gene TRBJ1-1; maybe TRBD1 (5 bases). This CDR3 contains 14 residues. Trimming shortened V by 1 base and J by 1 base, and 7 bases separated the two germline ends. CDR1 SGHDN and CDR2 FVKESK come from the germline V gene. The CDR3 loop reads CASSQVRGNTEAFF. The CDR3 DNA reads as TGTGCCAGCAGCCAAGTGAGGGGGAACACTGAAGCTTTCTTT.

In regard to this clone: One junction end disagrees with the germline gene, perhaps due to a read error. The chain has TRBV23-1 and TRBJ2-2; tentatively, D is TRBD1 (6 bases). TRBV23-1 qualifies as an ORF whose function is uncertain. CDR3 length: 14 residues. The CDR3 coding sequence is TGCGCCAGCAGCCAATGGGGGCGGAACGGGGAGCTGTTTTTT. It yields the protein CASSQWGRNGELFF.

Written as DNA, the CDR3 is TGCAGCGTTGAATTCCCTTGGGCCGGGTTGGGTGAGCAGTTCTTC. Protein product: CSVEFPWAGLGEQFF. The chain combines TRBV29-1 with TRBJ2-1; no clear D gene. CDR1 and CDR2 (germline): SQVTM, ANQGSEA. CDR3 size: 15 residues. Trimming took 2 bases from V and 9 from J, leaving 20 bases between them.

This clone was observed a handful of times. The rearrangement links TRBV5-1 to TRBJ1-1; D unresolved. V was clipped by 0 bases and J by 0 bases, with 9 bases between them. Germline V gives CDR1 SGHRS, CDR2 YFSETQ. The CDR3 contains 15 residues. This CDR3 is CASSLAWHLNTEAFF. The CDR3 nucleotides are TGCGCCAGCAGCTTGGCCTGGCATTTGAACACTGAAGCTTTCTTT. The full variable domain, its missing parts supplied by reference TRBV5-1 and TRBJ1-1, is KAGVTQTPRYLIKTRGQQVTLSCSPISGHRSVSWYQQTPGQGLQFLFEYFSETQRNKGNFPGRFSGRQFSNSRSEMNVSTLELGDSALYLCASSLAWHLNTEAFFGQGTRLTVV.